This section outlines one T cell receptor beta chain sequence together with its context. This specimen belongs to a study of human T cells and chemical hapten exposure. On the study more broadly: While the approximately 23-week study was under way, patients received diphenylcyclopropenone on the scalp every week. Patch tests containing 0.01% DPC, applied to the upper back, were read at 6 days.

CDR1 and CDR2 from the germline V gene are SGHAT and FQDESV (reference sequence). The CDR3 runs 14 residues. V was trimmed by 4 bases and J by 2 bases, leaving 6 bases between them. Time point of the sample: pre-sensitization, week 0. Documented treatment: therapeutic diphenylcyclopropenone sensitization with weekly scalp DPC. Samples of blood were obtained prior to the application of each patch test. One entry per CDR3 protein results from TCRdb running MiXCR on the RACE reads. The sample holds fewer than 350,000 distinct CDR3 sequences; around 7.7% are singletons and the top ten take around 1.2%. The sequencing here drew on whole blood, taken in connection with sensitization to the hapten diphenylcyclopropenone (DPC). This chain connects TRBV11-1 to TRBJ2-6; D perhaps matches TRBD1 (6 bases). The receptor was isolated from a man aged 18-30 years with alopecia areata. Some clones in this sample may be carry-over from other donors' samples. The CDR3 region is CASSWTAGANVLTF. CDR3 coding DNA: TGTGCCAGCAGCTGGACAGCTGGGGCCAACGTCCTGACTTTC.